These 3 T cell receptor beta chains were sequenced from one sample in a study of neurological immune-mediated disorders. A single record per CDR3 protein comes from TCRdb applying MiXCR to the 5' RACE reads. The sample carries 45,000 or so distinct CDR3 sequences, roughly 13% recorded once. Sequences were obtained from PBMCs. The source of these receptors is a female donor in good health.

This clonotype was counted many times. The rearrangement links TRBV29-1 to TRBJ2-1; 10 bases align to TRBD1. J lost 8 bases, V lost 3 bases, and 7 bases had no gene match. This CDR3 has 14 residues. CDR1 is SQVTM and CDR2 is ANQGSEA in the germline V gene. The CDR3 here is CSVDWDRGIHEQFF. The CDR3 bases are TGCAGCGTTGATTGGGACAGGGGTATCCATGAGCAGTTCTTC.

This clonotype was observed at least ten times. The J gene is TRBJ1-1, the V gene TRBV19; D remains unclear. Germline V gene sequence: CDR1 LNHDA, CDR2 SQIVND (reference sequence). CDR3 length: 11 residues. Trimming removed 7 bases at V and 7 bases at J, with 10 bases between. CDR3 nucleotide sequence: TGTGCCAGTATGGCGAAGAATGAAGCTTTCTTT. Encoded protein: CASMAKNEAFF.

This clonotype has a count of ten or more. The V and J genes are TRBV5-1 and TRBJ1-2; D gene unclear. This CDR3 has 14 amino acids. The germline V gene has CDR1 SGHRS and CDR2 YFSETQ. Trimming took 0 bases from V and 5 from J, leaving 11 bases between them. CDR3 loop: CASSLEAAEYGYTF. CDR3 nucleotides: TGCGCCAGCAGCTTGGAGGCAGCAGAATATGGCTACACCTTC. Filled out from reference TRBV5-1 and TRBJ1-2, the complete variable domain reads KAGVTQTPRYLIKTRGQQVTLSCSPISGHRSVSWYQQTPGQGLQFLFEYFSETQRNKGNFPGRFSGRQFSNSRSEMNVSTLELGDSALYLCASSLEAAEYGYTFGSGTRLTVV.